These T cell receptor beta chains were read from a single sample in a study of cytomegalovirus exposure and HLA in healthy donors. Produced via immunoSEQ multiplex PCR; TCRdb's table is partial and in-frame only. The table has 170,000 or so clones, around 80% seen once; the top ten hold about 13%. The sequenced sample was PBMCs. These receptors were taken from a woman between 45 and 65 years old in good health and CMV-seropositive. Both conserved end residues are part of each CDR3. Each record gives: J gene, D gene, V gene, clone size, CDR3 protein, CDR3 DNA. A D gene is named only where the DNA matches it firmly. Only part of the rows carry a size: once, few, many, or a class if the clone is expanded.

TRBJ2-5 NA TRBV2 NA CASSEEAGRQETQYF TGCGCCAGCAGTGAAGAGGCAGGGAGGCAAGAGACCCAGTACTTC
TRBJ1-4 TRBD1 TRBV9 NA CASSAWDRANEKLFF TGTGCCAGCAGCGCCTGGGACAGGGCAAATGAAAAACTGTTTTTT
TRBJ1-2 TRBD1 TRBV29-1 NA CSVERSGGDYGYTF TGCAGCGTTGAACGATCAGGGGGCGACTATGGCTACACCTTC
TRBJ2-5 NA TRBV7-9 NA CASSFEAAFKQYF TGTGCCAGCAGCTTTGAGGCGGCGTTTAAGCAGTACTTC
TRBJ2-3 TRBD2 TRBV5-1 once CASSLGSRGGTDTQYF TGCGCCAGCAGCTTGGGCTCGCGGGGAGGGACAGATACGCAGTATTTT
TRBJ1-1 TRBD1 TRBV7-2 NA CASSGGQGNTEAFF TGTGCCAGCAGCGGGGGACAGGGGAACACTGAAGCTTTCTTT
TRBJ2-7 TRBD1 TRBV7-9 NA CSSSSPRTGGYYEQYF TGTTCCAGCAGCTCTCCCAGGACAGGGGGCTACTACGAGCAGTACTTC
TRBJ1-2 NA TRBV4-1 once CASSQVGGSNYGYTF TGCGCCAGCAGCCAAGTAGGGGGTTCGAACTATGGCTACACCTTC
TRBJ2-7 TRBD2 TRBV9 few CASSVGVASGGTPYEQYF TGTGCCAGCAGCGTAGGTGTTGCTAGCGGGGGGACCCCCTACGAGCAGTACTTC
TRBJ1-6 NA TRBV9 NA CASSVRGYNSPLHF TGTGCCAGCAGCGTACGGGGGTATAATTCACCCCTCCACTTT
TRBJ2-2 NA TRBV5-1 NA CASSLTGYTGELFF TGCGCCAGCAGCTTGACAGGTTACACCGGGGAGCTGTTTTTT
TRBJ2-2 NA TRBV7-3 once CASRFGQPGTGELFF TGTGCCAGCAGGTTCGGACAGCCCGGAACCGGGGAGCTGTTTTTT
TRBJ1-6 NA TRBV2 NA CASSAGASYNSPLHF TGTGCCAGCAGTGCAGGGGCCTCCTATAATTCACCCCTCCACTTT
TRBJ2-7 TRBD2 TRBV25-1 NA CASSEYASGGYYEQYF TGTGCCAGCAGTGAATATGCTAGCGGGGGCTACTACGAGCAGTACTTC
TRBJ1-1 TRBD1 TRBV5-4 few CASGQGSSMNTEAFF TGTGCCAGCGGACAGGGATCCTCCATGAACACTGAAGCTTTCTTT
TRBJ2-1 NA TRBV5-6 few CASSPGGGEQFF TGTGCCAGCAGCCCGGGGGGCGGGGAGCAGTTCTTC
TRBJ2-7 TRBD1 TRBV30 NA CAWSGLDRGPGSYEQYF TGTGCCTGGAGCGGGTTAGACAGGGGACCGGGGTCCTACGAGCAGTACTTC
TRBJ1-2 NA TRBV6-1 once CASSPAGTTEGYTF TGTGCCAGCAGCCCTGCCGGGACAACCGAGGGCTACACCTTC
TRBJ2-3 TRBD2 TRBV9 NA CASSAKAGRTTDTQYF TGTGCCAGCAGCGCTAAAGCGGGACGAACCACAGATACGCAGTATTTT
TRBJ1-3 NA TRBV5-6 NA CASSLPGHLSSGNTIYF TGTGCCAGCAGCTTGCCGGGACACCTGAGCTCTGGAAACACCATATATTTT
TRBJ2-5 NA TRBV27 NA CASSTLSYQETQYF TGTGCCAGCAGCACATTATCCTACCAAGAGACCCAGTACTTC
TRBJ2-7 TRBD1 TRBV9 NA CASSPQDRVYEQYF TGTGCCAGCAGCCCCCAGGACAGGGTCTACGAGCAGTACTTC
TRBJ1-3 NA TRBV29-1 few CSVEGTGRTIYF TGCAGCGTTGAAGGTACAGGCCGCACCATATATTTT
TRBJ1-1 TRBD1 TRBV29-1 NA CSVDRTGGPMNTEAFF TGCAGCGTTGATAGGACAGGGGGCCCCATGAACACTGAAGCTTTCTTT
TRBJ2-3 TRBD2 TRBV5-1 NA CASSLAGGPDTQYF TGCGCCAGCAGCCTAGCGGGGGGGCCCGATACGCAGTATTTT
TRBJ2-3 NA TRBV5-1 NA CASSPAVGGGTYTQYF TGCGCCAGCAGCCCAGCGGTGGGGGGGGGCACGTATACGCAGTATTTT
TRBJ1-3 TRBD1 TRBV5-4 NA CASSSRQGGNTIYF TGTGCCAGCAGCTCACGACAGGGAGGAAACACCATATATTTT
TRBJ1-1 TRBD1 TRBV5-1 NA CASSFTPDREAFF TGCGCCAGCAGCTTCACTCCGGACAGGGAAGCTTTCTTT
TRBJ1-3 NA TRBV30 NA CASDMGPWSGNTIYF TGTGCCTCTGACATGGGCCCCTGGTCTGGAAACACCATATATTTT
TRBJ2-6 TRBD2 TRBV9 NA CASSVAGGTTPFGANVLTF TGTGCCAGCAGCGTAGCCGGAGGGACTACCCCTTTTGGGGCCAACGTCCTGACTTTC
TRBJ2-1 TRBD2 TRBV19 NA CASSIIAGGPVEQFF TGTGCCAGTAGTATTATAGCGGGGGGGCCGGTTGAGCAGTTCTTC
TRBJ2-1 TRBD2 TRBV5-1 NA CASSLAASGGSTQFF TGCGCCAGCAGCTTGGCTGCTAGCGGGGGGTCCACGCAGTTCTTC
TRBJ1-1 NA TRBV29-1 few CSSRAGAMNTEAFF TGCAGCTCGCGGGCGGGGGCAATGAACACTGAAGCTTTCTTT
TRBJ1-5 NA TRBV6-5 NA CASSYGPNQPQHF TGTGCCAGCAGTTACGGGCCCAATCAGCCCCAGCATTTT
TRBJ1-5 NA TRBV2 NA CASSDPPRAGIGNQPQHF TGTGCCAGCAGTGATCCCCCCAGGGCAGGAATCGGCAATCAGCCCCAGCATTTT
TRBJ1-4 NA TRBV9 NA CASSATVTTNEKLFF TGTGCCAGCAGCGCGACAGTAACAACTAATGAAAAACTGTTTTTT
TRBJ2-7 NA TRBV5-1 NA CASSLALEFEQYF TGCGCCAGCAGCTTGGCCCTTGAGTTTGAGCAGTACTTC
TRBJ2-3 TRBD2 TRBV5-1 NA CASSSRLAGAATDTQYF TGCGCCAGCAGCTCCCGACTAGCGGGGGCCGCCACAGATACGCAGTATTTT
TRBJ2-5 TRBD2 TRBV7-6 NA CASSYGTSGGQETQYF TGTGCCAGCAGCTACGGGACTAGCGGCGGTCAAGAGACCCAGTACTTC
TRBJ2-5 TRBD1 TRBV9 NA CASRATGQGQETQYF TGTGCCAGCAGGGCAACGGGACAGGGTCAAGAGACCCAGTACTTC
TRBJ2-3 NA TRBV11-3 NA CASSFRGTTDTQYF TGTGCCAGCAGCTTTAGGGGTACCACAGATACGCAGTATTTT
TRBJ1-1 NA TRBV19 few CASSIRGGEAFF TGTGCCAGTAGTATCCGTGGGGGGGAAGCTTTCTTT
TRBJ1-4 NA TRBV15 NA CATSLGPPRESEKLFF TGTGCCACCAGCCTTGGACCGCCAAGGGAGTCTGAAAAACTGTTTTTT
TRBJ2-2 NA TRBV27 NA CASSRLSGTGELFF TGTGCCAGCAGTAGGTTGTCGGGGACCGGGGAGCTGTTTTTT
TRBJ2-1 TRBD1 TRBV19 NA CASSNSPGRTGAYNEQFF TGTGCCAGTAGTAATTCGCCTGGTCGGACAGGAGCATACAATGAGCAGTTCTTC
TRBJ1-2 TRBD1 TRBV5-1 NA CASSLDRDRLYGYTF TGCGCCAGCAGCTTGGATCGGGACAGGCTCTATGGCTACACCTTC
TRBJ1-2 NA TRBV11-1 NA CASSLGEYGYTF TGTGCCAGCAGCTTAGGAGAGTATGGCTACACCTTC
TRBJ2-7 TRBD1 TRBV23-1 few CASGAGGLPYEQYF TGCGCCAGCGGGGCAGGGGGCCTCCCCTACGAGCAGTACTTC
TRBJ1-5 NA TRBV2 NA CASASSGYSNQPQHF TGTGCCAGCGCGAGTAGCGGTTATAGCAATCAGCCCCAGCATTTT
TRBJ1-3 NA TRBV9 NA CALRTQPLSGNTIYF TGTGCCCTCCGGACTCAGCCTCTCTCTGGAAACACCATATATTTT
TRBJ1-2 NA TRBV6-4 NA CASADRPGYTF TGTGCCAGCGCTGACAGGCCGGGCTACACCTTC
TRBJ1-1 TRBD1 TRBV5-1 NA CASSLQGFAEAFF TGCGCCAGCAGCCTACAGGGGTTCGCTGAAGCTTTCTTT
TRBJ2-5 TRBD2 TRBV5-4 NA CASSFPSGGSETQYF TGTGCCAGCAGCTTTCCTAGCGGGGGGTCGGAGACCCAGTACTTC
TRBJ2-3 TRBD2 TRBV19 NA CASSDTGTSGGAADTQYF TGTGCCAGTAGTGATACGGGGACTAGCGGGGGGGCCGCAGATACGCAGTATTTT
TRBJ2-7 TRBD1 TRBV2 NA CASSSGQGGTYEQYF TGTGCCAGCAGTTCTGGACAGGGGGGAACCTACGAGCAGTACTTC
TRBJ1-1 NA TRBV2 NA CASSAWGRGEAFF TGTGCCAGCAGTGCTTGGGGCAGGGGTGAAGCTTTCTTT
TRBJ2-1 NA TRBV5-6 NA CASSLWYLSYNEQFF TGTGCCAGCAGCTTGTGGTACTTGAGTTACAATGAGCAGTTCTTC
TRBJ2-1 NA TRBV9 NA CASSVGRGSYNEQFF TGTGCCAGCAGCGTAGGTCGGGGCTCCTACAATGAGCAGTTCTTC
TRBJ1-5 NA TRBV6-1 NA CASSFEGNQPQHF TGTGCCAGCAGTTTCGAGGGCAATCAGCCCCAGCATTTT
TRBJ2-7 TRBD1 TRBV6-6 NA CASSQDRVTGEQYF TGTGCCAGCAGTCAGGACAGGGTAACAGGCGAGCAGTACTTC